This TCR beta chain was identified during a study of T cell responses to AZD1222 COVID-19 vaccine. Data came from immunoSEQ multiplex PCR; TCRdb stores just in-frame clones and leaves some out. Of about 150,000 clones in the sample, about 91% are singletons; the top ten hold about 1.5%. Germline assignment: CDR1 MNHNS and CDR2 SASEGT. The CDR3 extends over 14 amino acids. Between the trimmed V and J ends, which lost 6 bases and 0 bases, there was a span of 9 bases. The sequences come from peripheral blood, collected on day 0 of AZD1222 vaccination. This TCR was sampled from an adult in good health. V usage is TRBV6-1 and J usage is TRBJ1-3; D may be TRBD1 (5 bases). CDR3 sequence (DNA): TGTGCCAGCAGCCGGGGGGTCTCTGGAAACACCATATATTTT. It codes for CASSRGVSGNTIYF.